Below are 9 T cell receptor beta chains sequenced from a single sample in a study of cytomegalovirus exposure and HLA in healthy donors. The primer mix had 60 Vbeta and 13 Jbeta primers. TCRdb's copy holds only in-frame clones and misses some; the assay was immunoSEQ multiplex PCR. Recorded for this sample: about 170,000 clones. What was sequenced was PBMCs. The receptors come from a woman in her sixties or seventies in good health and CMV-seronegative.

The CDR3 loop reads CASSVRGNTEAFF. CDR3 nucleotides: TGCGCCAGCAGCGTCAGGGGGAACACTGAAGCTTTCTTT. The chain is built from TRBV5-1 and TRBJ1-1; D may be TRBD1 (6 bases). The CDR3 length is 13 residues. Trimming removed 4 bases at V and 1 base at J, with 8 bases between. The germline V gene encodes CDR1 SGHRS and CDR2 YFSETQ.

This sequence joins TRBV6-1 and TRBJ2-2; 7 bases are shared with TRBD1. CDR1 is MNHNS, CDR2 SASEGT, per germline. This CDR3 region has 14 residues. The J segment lost 7 bases and the V segment lost 5 bases, leaving 7 bases of the junction unmatched. The CDR3 loop reads CASSNRGRGGELFF. DNA for the CDR3: TGTGCCAGCAGTAACAGGGGTCGGGGCGGGGAGCTGTTTTTT.

The J gene is TRBJ1-2, the V gene TRBV6-6; D unclear. The V and J ends lost 6 bases and 7 bases respectively, with 18 bases between them. CDR1 is MNHNY and CDR2 is SVGAGI in the germline V gene (reference sequence). The CDR3 extends over 14 amino acids. The CDR3 region is CASRTDLPGSGYTF. The CDR3 nucleotides read TGTGCCAGCAGAACTGACCTTCCGGGGAGTGGCTACACCTTC.

The chain recombines TRBV29-1 with TRBJ1-1, with D perhaps TRBD1 (5 bases). Germline V gene lookup returns CDR1 SQVTM and CDR2 ANQGSEA. This CDR3 has 11 amino acids. The CDR3 coding sequence is TGCAGAGGGGCATCCAACACTGAAGCTTTCTTT. It translates to CRGASNTEAFF.

The chain employs TRBV4-2 and TRBJ2-3; tentatively, D is TRBD1 (6 bases). The CDR3 covers 20 residues. Trimming took 0 bases from V and 7 from J, leaving 29 bases between them. Germline CDR1 and CDR2: LGHNA and YNFKEQ. The CDR3 sequence: CASSQEVASFFSGERYTQYF. The CDR3 region has the DNA TGTGCCAGCAGCCAAGAAGTGGCCTCATTTTTCTCAGGGGAGCGATATACGCAGTATTTT.

CDR3 in DNA: TGTGCCAGCACAGTAGACAGGCATAATGAAAAACTGTTTTTT. The encoded protein is CASTVDRHNEKLFF. V is TRBV2 and J is TRBJ1-4; D may be TRBD1 (6 bases). There are 14 residues in the CDR3. CDR1 SNHLY and CDR2 FYNNEI come from the germline V gene. V was trimmed by 7 bases and J by 4 bases, leaving 13 bases between them.

This CDR3 is CASSFGQGDYYGYTF. CDR3 nucleotides: TGTGCCAGCAGCTTTGGACAGGGGGACTACTATGGCTACACCTTC. V is TRBV5-8 and J is TRBJ1-2, with 10 bases identical to TRBD1. The CDR3 contains 15 residues. Germline V gene sequence: CDR1 SGHTS, CDR2 YDEGEE. V shed 2 bases, J shed 3 bases, and the junction held 4 bases outside the gene matches.

The J gene is TRBJ2-1, the V gene TRBV11-3; 7 nucleotides match TRBD1. Germline trimming cut 5 bases from V and 10 bases from J; bases unmatched to any gene: 8. CDR1 is SGHNT, CDR2 YENEEA, per germline. This CDR3 spans 13 amino acids. This CDR3 reads CASSLGPRGEQFF. The CDR3 DNA reads TGTGCCAGCAGCCTAGGCCCCAGGGGGGAGCAGTTCTTC.

V and J are TRBV7-9 and TRBJ1-3; D is possibly TRBD1 (5 bases). Deletions cut 5 bases from V and 4 bases from J, with 18 bases between. The CDR3 spans 16 residues. From germline, CDR1 is SEHNR and CDR2 FQNEAQ (reference sequence). CDR3 sequence: CASSVKEGRSGNTIYF. In DNA, the CDR3 is TGTGCCAGCAGCGTAAAGGAGGGACGGTCAGGAAACACCATATATTTT.